Listed below are T cell receptor beta chains from one sample, sequenced in a study of a mutant IDH1 vaccine in newly diagnosed glioma. Antigens for these TCRs are unknown. This table comes from immunoSEQ multiplex PCR, and its TCRdb copy is limited to in-frame clones, with some not included. The sample gives over 30,000 clones, about 87% of which show up once; around 12% is in the top ten. The specimen comprised PBMCs, sampled from a glioma patient whose treatment included an IDH1 peptide vaccine. These receptors all stem from a woman in her 30s with glioma. Both conserved end residues are part of each CDR3. The order of the fields is clone size, D gene, V gene, J gene, CDR3 protein, CDR3 DNA. A D gene is named only where the DNA matches it firmly. Only some rows state a clone size, as once, few, many or a class for expanded clones.

NA,NA,TRBV18,TRBJ1-1,CASSPGVIHPNTEAFF,TGTGCCAGCTCACCAGGGGTAATCCACCCGAACACTGAAGCTTTCTTT
NA,TRBD1,TRBV10-3,TRBJ1-1,CAISETGFEAFF,TGTGCCATCAGCGAGACAGGGTTTGAAGCTTTCTTT
NA,NA,TRBV11-2,TRBJ2-7,CASSPSHEQYF,TGTGCCAGCAGCCCCTCGCACGAGCAGTACTTC
NA,NA,TRBV5-1,TRBJ1-6,CASGAIGDSPLHF,TGCGCCAGCGGCGCAATTGGGGACTCACCCCTCCACTTT
NA,NA,TRBV29-1,TRBJ1-2,CSVVGEDYGYTF,TGCAGCGTTGTAGGGGAAGACTATGGCTACACCTTC
NA,NA,TRBV6-1,TRBJ2-7,CASSGDANREQYF,TGTGCCAGCAGCGGGGACGCCAACCGCGAGCAGTACTTC
NA,NA,TRBV6-5,TRBJ1-2,CASSYKGDYGYTF,TGTGCCAGCAGTTATAAAGGGGACTATGGCTACACCTTC
once,NA,TRBV7-9,TRBJ2-3,CASSLPGVTDTQYF,TGTGCCAGCAGCTTACCAGGGGTCACAGATACGCAGTATTTT
NA,TRBD2,TRBV30,TRBJ2-5,CAWSFPVGGGETQYF,TGTGCCTGGAGTTTTCCGGTGGGGGGGGGAGAGACCCAGTACTTC
NA,TRBD2,TRBV5-1,TRBJ2-7,CASSSSVVAGYEQYF,TGCGCCAGCAGCTCCTCAGTGGTAGCGGGTTACGAGCAGTACTTC
NA,NA,TRBV5-8,TRBJ1-6,CASSSGTNNSPLHF,TGTGCCAGCAGTTCCGGGACGAATAATTCACCCCTCCACTTT
medium-sized,TRBD1,TRBV7-6,TRBJ1-2,CASSSQGTGSYGYTF,TGTGCCAGCAGCTCCCAAGGGACAGGGAGCTATGGCTACACCTTC
NA,TRBD2,TRBV6-6,TRBJ2-5,CASSHGTSEETQYF,TGTGCCAGCAGTCATGGGACTAGCGAAGAGACCCAGTACTTC
once,NA,TRBV5-4,TRBJ1-6,CASSAVPTRAPLHF,TGTGCCAGCAGCGCAGTTCCCACAAGGGCACCCCTCCACTTT
NA,NA,TRBV4-1,TRBJ1-1,CASSQGGQTNTEAFF,TGCGCCAGCAGCCAGGGAGGACAGACGAACACTGAAGCTTTCTTT
NA,TRBD1,TRBV6-1,TRBJ2-7,CASSAPGQGAYEQYF,TGTGCCAGCAGTGCGCCGGGACAGGGGGCTTACGAGCAGTACTTC